The clone carrying this T cell receptor (beta chain) was recorded once. This entry belongs to a study of cytomegalovirus exposure and HLA in healthy donors. Looking at the study overall: When fewer than 400 donors were genotyped, roughly 80% of them were found to fall in the Caucasian-associated ancestry cluster.

The primer mix had 60 Vbeta and 13 Jbeta primers. Method: immunoSEQ multiplex PCR; TCRdb's copy keeps in-frame clones and lacks some. The sample has roughly 95,000 clones, over 60% seen once. This CDR3 is built from 11 residues. Germline-derived CDR1 and CDR2 are SQVTM and ANQGSEA. The V gene lost 5 bases and the J gene lost 4 bases, with 9 bases spanning the gap. This chain links TRBV29-1 with TRBJ2-7; D unresolved. This TCR was sampled from a man aged 25 to 40 in good health and CMV-seropositive. The sample consisted of PBMCs. CDR3 protein: CSVSRSYEQYF. The CDR3 coding sequence is TGCAGCGTTTCTAGGTCTTACGAGCAGTACTTC.